One and the same sample provided the 30 T cell receptor beta chains below, sequenced in a study of blood T cell repertoires in COVID-19. Profiled with immunoSEQ multiplex PCR; TCRdb holds only in-frame clones, not every one. The sample consists of 160,000 or so clones, over 75% of them appearing once. The sequenced sample was PBMCs or T cells enriched from blood (not recorded which). These receptors all come from a human donor with acute COVID-19. The donor label of this sample is uncertain.

This clone was observed once. The chain is built from TRBV5-1 and TRBJ2-7, with D possibly TRBD2 on 5 matching bases. The germline V gene encodes CDR1 SGHRS and CDR2 YFSETQ. The V and J ends lost 5 bases and 2 bases respectively, with 17 bases between them. The CDR3 is 15 residues long. In DNA form, the CDR3 reads TGCGCCAGCAGGCGGACGGGGATATCGGCCTACGAGCAGTACTTC. Protein sequence: CASRRTGISAYEQYF. Full variable domain (remainder filled in from reference TRBV5-1 and TRBJ2-7): KAGVTQTPRYLIKTRGQQVTLSCSPISGHRSVSWYQQTPGQGLQFLFEYFSETQRNKGNFPGRFSGRQFSNSRSEMNVSTLELGDSALYLCASRRTGISAYEQYFGPGTRLTVT.

The rearrangement joins TRBV5-8 to TRBJ1-6; the match to TRBD1 covers 10 bases. The V gene end was trimmed by 0 bases and the J gene end by 7 bases; junction bases not matched to a gene: 4. The CDR3 is 16 residues long. In germline, CDR1 is SGHTS, CDR2 YDEGEE. The CDR3 here is CASSLAWTGGNSPLHF. CDR3 nucleotide sequence: TGTGCCAGCAGCTTGGCGTGGACAGGGGGGAATTCACCCCTCCACTTT.

This clone was seen only once. The chain links TRBV7-8 to TRBJ1-5; D not certain. V was pared by 1 base and J by 4 bases, with 11 bases between. The CDR3 consists of 15 residues. Germline-derived CDR1 and CDR2 are SGHVS and FQNEAQ. CDR3 DNA: TGTGCCAGCAGCTTAGACGAGGCCCTAAATCAGCCCCAGCATTTT. Residues: CASSLDEALNQPQHF.

The chain recombines TRBV7-2 with TRBJ2-2, with a weak D call TRBD1 (6 bases). The CDR3 loop spans 17 amino acids. In germline, CDR1 is SGHTA, CDR2 FQGNSA. V was trimmed by 5 bases and J by 3 bases, leaving 19 bases between them. CDR3: CASSPGTHLFHTGELFF. The CDR3 DNA is TGTGCCAGCAGCCCCGGGACACACCTTTTCCACACCGGGGAGCTGTTTTTT. The whole variable domain, remainder taken from reference TRBV7-2 and TRBJ2-2, is GAGVSQSPSNKVTEKGKDVELRCDPISGHTALYWYRQSLGQGLEFLIYFQGNSAPDKSGLPSDRFSAERTGGSVSTLTIQRTQQEDSAVYLCASSPGTHLFHTGELFFGEGSRLTVL.

The V and J genes are TRBV6-5 and TRBJ2-3, with 7 bases that match TRBD2. The CDR3 has 13 amino acids. V lost 4 bases to trimming and J lost 6 bases; unmatched junction nucleotides: 4. Germline V lookup: CDR1 MNHEY, CDR2 SVGAGI. In DNA, the CDR3 is TGTGCCAGCAGTTGGGACGGGGGGGATACGCAGTATTTT. It encodes CASSWDGGDTQYF.

J is TRBJ1-2 and V is TRBV6-5, with D unclear. V lost 0 bases to trimming and J lost 4 bases, with 9 bases between them. The CDR3 covers 14 residues. Germline assignment: CDR1 MNHEY and CDR2 SVGAGI. The CDR3 protein is CASSYSRQSYGYTF. The CDR3 bases are TGTGCCAGCAGTTACTCGCGGCAGAGCTATGGCTACACCTTC.

V gene TRBV27 combines with J gene TRBJ2-3; D gene uncertain. This CDR3 contains 17 residues. Trimming cost V 5 bases and J 2 bases, with 20 bases left between them. Germline CDR1 reads MNHEY; CDR2 reads SMNVEV (reference sequence). The CDR3 bases are TGTGCCAGCAGTCCCCTGGGTACGACCGGGTTCACAGATACGCAGTATTTT. As protein: CASSPLGTTGFTDTQYF.

The chain recombines TRBV18 with TRBJ1-6; possible D gene TRBD1, 6 bases. Germline values: CDR1 KGHSH, CDR2 LQKENI. This CDR3 has 13 amino acids. The ends were cut back, 4 bases at V and 14 bases at J, with 15 bases in the middle. The CDR3 reads CASSQQETGSLHF. Here the CDR3 DNA reads TGTGCCAGCTCACAACAAGAAACAGGGTCCCTCCACTTT.

V and J are TRBV2 and TRBJ1-2; 7 bases are shared with TRBD1. This CDR3 has 12 residues. V shed 4 bases and J 8 bases; nucleotides not matched to a gene: 4. The germline V gene encodes CDR1 SNHLY and CDR2 FYNNEI. CDR3 region: CASSGSGQGYTF. The CDR3 region has the DNA TGTGCCAGCAGTGGATCGGGACAGGGCTACACCTTC.

This chain connects TRBV19 to TRBJ2-1; TRBD2 matches at 14 bases. V lost 5 bases and J lost 1; bases outside the gene matches: 10. CDR3 size: 19 residues. Germline CDR1 reads LNHDA; CDR2 reads SQIVND (reference sequence). The CDR3 bases are TGTGCCAGTAGTGCGCGACTAGCGGGGGGGCTAGGGTCCTACAATGAGCAGTTCTTC. This translates into CASSARLAGGLGSYNEQFF.

The chain joins TRBV14 to TRBJ2-7, with D hard to call. Germline values: CDR1 SGHDN, CDR2 FVKESK. This CDR3 spans 14 amino acids. Trimming pared 5 bases from V and 3 bases from J, leaving 14 bases between. CDR3 in DNA: TGTGCCAGCAGCAGGAGATTCAGACTCTACGAGCAGTACTTC. Translating it yields CASSRRFRLYEQYF.

The CDR3 region has the DNA TGCAGTGTTTCCCGGGGAGGAGAGCAGTTCTTC. Amino acids: CSVSRGGEQFF. V gene TRBV20-1 combines with J gene TRBJ2-1, with a weak D call TRBD2 (6 bases). V lost 7 bases and J 10 bases, leaving 14 bases between the germline ends. This CDR3 has 11 amino acids. Germline V gene sequence: CDR1 DFQATT, CDR2 SNEGSKA (reference sequence).

The chain recombines TRBV7-9 with TRBJ2-5; possible D gene TRBD2, 6 bases. This CDR3 comprises 16 residues. Trimming removed 4 bases from V and 3 bases from J, with 18 bases in between. Germline V gives CDR1 SEHNR, CDR2 FQNEAQ (reference sequence). The CDR3 nucleotides read TGTGCCAGCAGCTCCGTCAACTGGTCGGGGGAAGAGACCCAGTACTTC. It is translated as CASSSVNWSGEETQYF. Complete variable domain (other parts from reference TRBV7-9 and TRBJ2-5): DTGVSQNPRHKITKRGQNVTFRCDPISEHNRLYWYRQTLGQGPEFLTYFQNEAQLEKSRLLSDRFSAERPKGSFSTLEIQRTEQGDSAMYLCASSSVNWSGEETQYFGPGTRLLVL.

This rearrangement joins TRBV7-9 to TRBJ2-3; 11 bases are a match to TRBD2. From germline, CDR1 is SEHNR and CDR2 FQNEAQ (reference sequence). Trimming at V came to 1 base and at J to 0 bases, leaving 9 bases not matched to a gene. The CDR3 covers 19 residues. The CDR3 region has the DNA TGTGCCAGCAGCTTAGAACGACTAGCGGGGCCACAGAGCACAGATACGCAGTATTTT. Translating it yields CASSLERLAGPQSTDTQYF.

The V gene is TRBV4-2, the J gene TRBJ1-5, with D possibly TRBD1 on 5 matching bases. The ends were cut back, 0 bases at V and 5 bases at J, with 11 bases in the middle. The CDR3 extends over 15 amino acids. Germline V gene lookup returns CDR1 LGHNA and CDR2 YNFKEQ. CDR3 in amino acids: CASSQDGQGYQPQHF. The DNA of the CDR3 is TGTGCCAGCAGCCAAGATGGGCAGGGCTATCAGCCCCAGCATTTT.

The chain has TRBV7-6 and TRBJ2-3, with D possibly TRBD1 on 6 matching bases. The CDR3 is made up of 15 amino acids. Germline-derived CDR1 and CDR2 are SGHVS and FNYEAQ. Between the trimmed V and J ends, which lost 5 bases and 3 bases, there was a span of 15 bases. The CDR3 is CASSAEGEGTDTQYF. The DNA of the CDR3 is TGTGCCAGCAGCGCCGAGGGGGAAGGGACAGATACGCAGTATTTT.

This clone has only one observation. This rearrangement joins TRBV12-5 to TRBJ1-2, with a tentative D call TRBD1 (6 bases). V shed 2 bases and J shed 8 bases, with 12 bases lying between them. Germline loops: CDR1 LGHNT, CDR2 FRNRAP. The CDR3 sequence is 13 residues long. CDR3 residues: CASGLQGIDGYTF. The CDR3 DNA is TGTGCTAGTGGTTTGCAGGGGATCGACGGCTACACCTTC. The full variable domain, rest sourced from reference TRBV12-5 and TRBJ1-2, is DARVTQTPRHKVTEMGQEVTMRCQPILGHNTVFWYRQTMMQGLELLAYFRNRAPLDDSGMPKDRFSAEMPDATLATLKIQPSEPRDSAVYFCASGLQGIDGYTFGSGTRLTVV.

This chain joins TRBV28 and TRBJ1-2, with D hard to call. Germline CDR1 MDHEN, CDR2 SYDVKM. V was trimmed by 4 bases and J by 2 bases, leaving 8 bases between them. CDR3 size: 13 residues. For the CDR3, the DNA is TGTGCCAGCAGTTGGGCACGCAACTATGGCTACACCTTC. Translating it yields CASSWARNYGYTF.

The rearrangement joins TRBV5-8 to TRBJ1-4; 7 bases line up with TRBD1. This CDR3 has 14 residues. CDR1 is SGHTS, CDR2 YDEGEE, per germline. Unmatched junction bases numbered 5, after V lost 1 base and J lost 8 bases. The CDR3 region is CASSLRGGQEKLFF. In DNA form, the CDR3 reads TGTGCCAGCAGCTTGAGAGGGGGCCAGGAAAAACTGTTTTTT.

The chain combines TRBV30 with TRBJ2-3, with a tentative D call TRBD1 (5 bases). In germline, CDR1 is GTSNPN, CDR2 SVGIG (reference sequence). This CDR3 has 14 amino acids. Trimming left V 0 bases short and J 5 bases short, with 12 bases between. CDR3 loop: CAWSVGQGVDTQYF. The CDR3 DNA sequence: TGTGCCTGGAGTGTCGGGCAGGGCGTAGATACGCAGTATTTT.

V gene TRBV11-2 combines with J gene TRBJ2-1; TRBD2 is a possible D gene (6 bases). Germline V gene lookup returns CDR1 SGHAT and CDR2 FQNNGV. V shed 0 bases and J shed 5 bases, with 17 bases lying between them. CDR3 length: 17 residues. The CDR3 DNA follows: TGTGCCAGCAGCTTAGATTCCCGGCTAGCGCATCACAATGAGCAGTTCTTC. It is translated as CASSLDSRLAHHNEQFF.

The V and J genes are TRBV19 and TRBJ1-2; D gene unclear. Per the germline V gene, CDR1 is LNHDA and CDR2 is SQIVND (reference sequence). The CDR3 runs to 15 residues. V was pared by 7 bases and J by 8 bases, with 23 bases between. CDR3: CASKKVGSSGFGYTF. DNA for the CDR3: TGTGCCAGTAAAAAAGTTGGGAGTTCTGGTTTCGGCTACACCTTC.

The rearrangement uses TRBV19 and TRBJ2-2; TRBD2 matches at 11 bases. Per germline, CDR1 LNHDA and CDR2 SQIVND (reference sequence). V dropped 2 bases and J dropped 3; count of bases not matched to a gene: 5. There are 17 residues in the CDR3. This CDR3 reads CASSIWLAGGDTGELFF. Here the CDR3 DNA reads TGTGCCAGTAGTATATGGCTAGCGGGGGGAGACACCGGGGAGCTGTTTTTT.

This clone occurred a few times. The gene calls are TRBV3-1 (or the pseudogene TRBV3-2) and TRBJ2-7; 11 nucleotides line up with TRBD1. Germline V gene sequence: CDR1 LGHDT, CDR2 YNNKEL (reference sequence). The V gene end was trimmed by 2 bases and the J gene end by 1 base; junction bases not matched to a gene: 4. This CDR3 is built from 16 residues. The CDR3 reads CASSQLGQGVSYEQYF. DNA of the CDR3: TGTGCCAGCAGCCAATTGGGACAGGGGGTATCCTACGAGCAGTACTTC.

The chain has TRBV27 and TRBJ1-5, with 9 nucleotides matching TRBD1. CDR1 is MNHEY, CDR2 SMNVEV, per germline (reference sequence). This CDR3 has 13 residues. V lost 5 bases, J lost 5 bases, and 1 base stayed unmatched. CDR3 loop: CASSGTGYQPQHF. In DNA form, the CDR3 reads TGTGCCAGCAGTGGGACAGGGTATCAGCCCCAGCATTTT.

The V gene is TRBV27, the J gene TRBJ1-2; unclear D gene. Trimming removed 4 bases at V and 3 bases at J, with 9 bases between. This CDR3 spans 13 amino acids. CDR1 is MNHEY, CDR2 SMNVEV, per germline (reference sequence). The DNA of the CDR3 is TGTGCCAGCAGTTCGACTCTATACTATGGCTACACCTTC. It encodes CASSSTLYYGYTF.

The J gene is TRBJ2-7, the V gene TRBV11-2; 9 bases are shared with TRBD2. Germline CDR1 SGHAT, CDR2 FQNNGV. The CDR3 spans 14 residues. The V gene end was trimmed by 7 bases and the J gene end by 5 bases; junction bases not matched to a gene: 9. The CDR3 bases are TGTGCCAGCACCGTTAGCGGGGGAGACCACGAGCAGTACTTC. This sequence encodes CASTVSGGDHEQYF.

The chain uses TRBV2 and TRBJ1-6, with D tentatively TRBD1 (5 bases). CDR1 is SNHLY, CDR2 FYNNEI, per germline. Trimming cost V 6 bases and J 10 bases, with 16 bases left between them. The CDR3 is made up of 14 amino acids. The CDR3 DNA reads TGTGCCAGCAGGCAGACAGAGGGAGGGTCACCCCTCCACTTT. It specifies CASRQTEGGSPLHF.

This clone has a handful of counts. The J gene is TRBJ1-6, the V gene TRBV6-4; D remains ambiguous. This CDR3 spans 13 amino acids. In germline, CDR1 is MRHNA, CDR2 SNTAGT. V dropped 3 bases and J dropped 6 bases, with 6 bases sitting between them. DNA of the CDR3: TGTGCCAGCAGTGAACAGACTAATTCACCCCTCCACTTT. Translating it yields CASSEQTNSPLHF.

The genes are TRBV4-3 and TRBJ2-5, with unresolved D. CDR3 length equals 14 residues. Germline lookup yields CDR1 LGHNA and CDR2 YSLEER. Trimming cost V 1 base and J 5 bases, with 11 bases left between them. The CDR3 nucleotides read TGCGCCAGCAGCCAAGTAGTATCGTCGGAGACCCAGTACTTC. Its protein is CASSQVVSSETQYF.